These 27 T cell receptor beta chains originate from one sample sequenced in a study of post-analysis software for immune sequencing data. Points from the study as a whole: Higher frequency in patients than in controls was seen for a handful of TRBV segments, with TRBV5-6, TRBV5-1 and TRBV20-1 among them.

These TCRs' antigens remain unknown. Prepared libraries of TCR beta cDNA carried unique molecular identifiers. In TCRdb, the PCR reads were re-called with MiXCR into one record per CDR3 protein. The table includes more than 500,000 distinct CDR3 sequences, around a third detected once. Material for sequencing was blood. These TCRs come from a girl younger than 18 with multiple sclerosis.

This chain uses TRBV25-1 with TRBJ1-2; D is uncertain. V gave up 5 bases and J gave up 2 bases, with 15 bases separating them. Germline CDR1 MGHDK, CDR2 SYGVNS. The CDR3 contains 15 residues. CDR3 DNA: TGTGCCAGCAGTTTGGGCTCCGGGAAAAACTATGGCTACACCTTC. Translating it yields CASSLGSGKNYGYTF.

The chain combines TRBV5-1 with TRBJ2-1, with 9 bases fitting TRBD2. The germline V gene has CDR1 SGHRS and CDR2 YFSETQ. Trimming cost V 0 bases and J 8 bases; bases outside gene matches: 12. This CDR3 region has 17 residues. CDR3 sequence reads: CASSLVAGGPSSYEQFF. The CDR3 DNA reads TGCGCCAGCAGCTTGGTGGCGGGGGGGCCGTCGAGCTATGAGCAGTTCTTC.

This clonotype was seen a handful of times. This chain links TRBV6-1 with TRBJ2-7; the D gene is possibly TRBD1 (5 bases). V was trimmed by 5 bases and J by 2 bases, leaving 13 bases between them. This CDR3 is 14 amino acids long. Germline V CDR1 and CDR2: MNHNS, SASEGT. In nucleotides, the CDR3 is TGTGCCAGCAGTCTAAGGCTGGACACCTACGAGCAGTACTTC. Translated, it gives CASSLRLDTYEQYF.

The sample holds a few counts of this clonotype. The chain's CDR3 is CASRAQGVNTEAFF. CDR3 nucleotide sequence: TGTGCCAGCAGGGCACAGGGGGTGAACACTGAAGCTTTCTTT. The chain recombines TRBV25-1 with TRBJ1-1, with 8 bases matching TRBD1. The germline V gene has CDR1 MGHDK and CDR2 SYGVNS. The CDR3 extends over 14 amino acids. The J segment lost 0 bases and the V segment lost 6 bases, leaving 3 bases of the junction unmatched.

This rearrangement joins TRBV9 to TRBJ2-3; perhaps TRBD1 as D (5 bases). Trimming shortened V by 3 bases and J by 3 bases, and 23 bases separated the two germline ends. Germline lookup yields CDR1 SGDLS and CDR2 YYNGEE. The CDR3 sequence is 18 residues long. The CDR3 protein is CASSEVSLGRAETDTQYF. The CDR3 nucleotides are TGTGCCAGCAGCGAGGTCTCTCTGGGCAGGGCGGAAACAGATACGCAGTATTTT.

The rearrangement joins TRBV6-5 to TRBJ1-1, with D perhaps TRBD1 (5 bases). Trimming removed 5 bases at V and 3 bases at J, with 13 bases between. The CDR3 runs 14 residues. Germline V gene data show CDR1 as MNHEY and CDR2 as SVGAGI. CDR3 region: CASSDGAFDTEAFF. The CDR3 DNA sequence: TGTGCCAGCAGTGACGGGGCCTTCGACACTGAAGCTTTCTTT.

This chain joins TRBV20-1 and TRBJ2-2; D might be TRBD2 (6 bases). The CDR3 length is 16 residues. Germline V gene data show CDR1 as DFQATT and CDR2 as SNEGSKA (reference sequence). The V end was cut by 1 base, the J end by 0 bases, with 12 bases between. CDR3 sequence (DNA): TGCAGTGCTAGAGGCCATCGCGGGGCGAACACCGGGGAGCTGTTTTTT. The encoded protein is CSARGHRGANTGELFF.

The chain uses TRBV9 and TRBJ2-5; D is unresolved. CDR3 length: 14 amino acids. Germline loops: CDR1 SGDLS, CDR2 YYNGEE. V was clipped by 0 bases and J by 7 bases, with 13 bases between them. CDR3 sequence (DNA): TGTGCCAGCAGCGTAGTGAGTGGGCCAGGGACCCAGTACTTC. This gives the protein CASSVVSGPGTQYF.

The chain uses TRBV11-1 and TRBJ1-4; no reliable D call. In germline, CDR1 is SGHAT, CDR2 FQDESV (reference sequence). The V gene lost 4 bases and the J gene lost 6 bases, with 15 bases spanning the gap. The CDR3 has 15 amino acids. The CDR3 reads CASSSTSTRDEKLFF. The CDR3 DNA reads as TGTGCCAGCAGCTCCACATCAACCCGGGATGAAAAACTGTTTTTT.

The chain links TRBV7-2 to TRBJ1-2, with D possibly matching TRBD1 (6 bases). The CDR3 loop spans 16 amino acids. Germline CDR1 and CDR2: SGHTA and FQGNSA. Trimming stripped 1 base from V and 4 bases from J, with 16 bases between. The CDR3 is CASSLEQGYPSYGYTF. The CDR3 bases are TGTGCCAGCAGCTTAGAACAGGGTTACCCTAGCTATGGCTACACCTTC.

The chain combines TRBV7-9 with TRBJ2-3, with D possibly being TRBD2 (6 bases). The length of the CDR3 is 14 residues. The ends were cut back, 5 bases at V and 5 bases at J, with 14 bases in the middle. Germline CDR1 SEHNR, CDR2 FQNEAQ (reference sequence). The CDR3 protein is CASSRDSPRDTQYF. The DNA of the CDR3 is TGTGCCAGCAGCAGGGACTCCCCTCGAGATACGCAGTATTTT.

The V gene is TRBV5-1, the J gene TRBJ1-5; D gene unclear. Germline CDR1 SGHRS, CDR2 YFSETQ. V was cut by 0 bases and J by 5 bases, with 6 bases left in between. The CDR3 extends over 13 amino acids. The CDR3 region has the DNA TGCGCCAGCAGCTTGGCCGTGGATCAGCCCCAGCATTTT. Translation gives CASSLAVDQPQHF.

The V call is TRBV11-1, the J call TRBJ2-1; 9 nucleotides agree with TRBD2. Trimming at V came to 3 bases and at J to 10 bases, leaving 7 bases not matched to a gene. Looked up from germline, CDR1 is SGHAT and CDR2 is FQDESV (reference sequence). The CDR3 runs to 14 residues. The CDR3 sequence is CASSLSGGIGEQFF. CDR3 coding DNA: TGTGCCAGCAGCTTGAGCGGGGGGATTGGAGAGCAGTTCTTC.

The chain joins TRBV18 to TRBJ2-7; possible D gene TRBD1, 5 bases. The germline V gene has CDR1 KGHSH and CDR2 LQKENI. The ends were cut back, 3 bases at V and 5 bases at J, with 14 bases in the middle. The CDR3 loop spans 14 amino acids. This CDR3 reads CASSPTQGSDEQYF. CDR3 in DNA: TGTGCCAGCTCACCGACTCAGGGTTCCGACGAGCAGTACTTC.

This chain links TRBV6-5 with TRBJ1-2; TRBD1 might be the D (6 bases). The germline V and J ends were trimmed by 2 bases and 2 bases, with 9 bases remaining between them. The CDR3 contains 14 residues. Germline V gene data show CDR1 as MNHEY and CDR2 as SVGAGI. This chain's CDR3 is CASSYATGNYGYTF. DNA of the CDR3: TGTGCCAGCAGTTACGCAACAGGGAACTATGGCTACACCTTC.

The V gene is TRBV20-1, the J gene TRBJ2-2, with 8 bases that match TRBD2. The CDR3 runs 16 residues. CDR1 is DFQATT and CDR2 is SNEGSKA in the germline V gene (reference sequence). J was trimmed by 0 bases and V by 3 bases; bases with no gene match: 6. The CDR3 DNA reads TGCAGTGCTAGCGGCGGGGGGAATACGAACACCGGGGAGCTGTTTTTT. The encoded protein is CSASGGGNTNTGELFF.

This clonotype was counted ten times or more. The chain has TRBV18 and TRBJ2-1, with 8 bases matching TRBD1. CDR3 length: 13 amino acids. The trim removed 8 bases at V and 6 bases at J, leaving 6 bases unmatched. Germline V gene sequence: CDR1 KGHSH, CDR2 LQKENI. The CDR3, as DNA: TGTGCCAGCAGCCCGGGGACAGGCAATGAGCAGTTCTTC. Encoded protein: CASSPGTGNEQFF.

CDR3 sequence: CASSLGYGDTQYF. CDR3 coding DNA: TGTGCCAGCAGCTTAGGATACGGGGATACGCAGTATTTT. The chain carries TRBV13 and TRBJ2-3, with D unclear. This CDR3 has 13 amino acids. Germline CDR1 and CDR2: PRHDT and FYEKMQ (reference sequence). V was pared by 0 bases and J by 6 bases, with 7 bases between.

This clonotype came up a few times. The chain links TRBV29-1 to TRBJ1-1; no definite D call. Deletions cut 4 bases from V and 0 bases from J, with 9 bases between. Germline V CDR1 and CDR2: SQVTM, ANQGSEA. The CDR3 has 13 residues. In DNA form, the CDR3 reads TGCAGCGTTGCAAGGCTTATGAACACTGAAGCTTTCTTT. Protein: CSVARLMNTEAFF.

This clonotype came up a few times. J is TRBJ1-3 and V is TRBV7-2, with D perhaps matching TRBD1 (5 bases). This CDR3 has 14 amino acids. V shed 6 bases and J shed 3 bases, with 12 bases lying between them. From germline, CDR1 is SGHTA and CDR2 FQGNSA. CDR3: CASRVRVDGNTIYF. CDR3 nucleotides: TGTGCCAGCAGGGTCAGGGTCGATGGAAACACCATATATTTT.

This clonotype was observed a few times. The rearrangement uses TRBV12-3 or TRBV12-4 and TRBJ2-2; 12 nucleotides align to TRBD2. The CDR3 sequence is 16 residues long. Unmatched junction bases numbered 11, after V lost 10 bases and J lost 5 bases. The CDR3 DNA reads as TGTGCCACCTACCGACCTAGCGGGGGGGTAACCGGGGAGCTGTTTTTT. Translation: CATYRPSGGVTGELFF.

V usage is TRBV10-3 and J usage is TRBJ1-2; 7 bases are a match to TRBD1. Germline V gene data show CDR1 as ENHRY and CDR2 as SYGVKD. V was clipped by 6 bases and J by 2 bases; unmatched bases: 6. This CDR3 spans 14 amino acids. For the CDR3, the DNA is TGTGCCATCAGCCTGGGACAGAGCAACTATGGCTACACCTTC. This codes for CAISLGQSNYGYTF.

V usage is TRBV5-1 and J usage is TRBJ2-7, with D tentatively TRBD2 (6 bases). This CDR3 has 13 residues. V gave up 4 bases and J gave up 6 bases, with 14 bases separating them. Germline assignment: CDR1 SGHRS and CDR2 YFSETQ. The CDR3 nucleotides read TGCGCCAGCAGCCCCCCCAGGGAGGTCGAGCAGTACTTC. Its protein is CASSPPREVEQYF.

The CDR3 is CATRPGENYGYTF. The CDR3 nucleotides are TGTGCCACCCGGCCGGGGGAGAACTATGGCTACACCTTC. V usage is TRBV15 and J usage is TRBJ1-2; a possible D gene is TRBD1 (5 bases). Looked up from germline, CDR1 is LNHNV and CDR2 is YYDKDF (reference sequence). The V and J ends lost 8 bases and 2 bases respectively, with 12 bases between them. The CDR3 has 13 residues.

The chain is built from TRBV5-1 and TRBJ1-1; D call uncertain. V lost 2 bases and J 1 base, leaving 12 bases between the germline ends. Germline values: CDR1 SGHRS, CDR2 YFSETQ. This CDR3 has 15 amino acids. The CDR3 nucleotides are TGCGCCAGCAGCTTAAGCGTGGGGAAGAACACTGAAGCTTTCTTT. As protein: CASSLSVGKNTEAFF.

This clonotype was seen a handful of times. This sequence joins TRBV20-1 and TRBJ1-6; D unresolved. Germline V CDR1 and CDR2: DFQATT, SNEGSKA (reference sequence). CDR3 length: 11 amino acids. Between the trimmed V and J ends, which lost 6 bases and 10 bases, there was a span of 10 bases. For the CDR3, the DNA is TGCAGTGCCACTGTGGGCTCACCCCTCCACTTT. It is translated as CSATVGSPLHF.

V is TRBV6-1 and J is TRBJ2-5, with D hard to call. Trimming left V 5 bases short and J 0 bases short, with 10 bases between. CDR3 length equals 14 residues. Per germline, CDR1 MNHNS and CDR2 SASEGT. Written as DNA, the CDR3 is TGTGCCAGCAGTCTTGTGACGTACCAAGAGACCCAGTACTTC. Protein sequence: CASSLVTYQETQYF.